These 12 T cell receptor beta chains originate from one sample sequenced in a study of vaccination and CD4 T cells after COVID-19. Antigens for these TCRs are unknown. Treatment reported: approximately nine-day PBMC culture with coronavirus spike peptide pools or control peptides (ViraFEST assay). At the Johns Hopkins FTIC core, DNA taken from cultured CD4+ T cells was sequenced by way of the Oncomine TCR Beta short-read assay. TCRdb re-called the PCR reads with MiXCR, one entry per CDR3 protein. The sample yields 7,500 to 9,000 distinct CDR3 sequences, about 20% seen once. The sequencing used CD4+ T cells from blood, cultured in vitro, collected after SARS-CoV-2 vaccination. The origin of the receptors is a human donor who had recovered from COVID-19.

This clonotype was counted only a few times. This chain links TRBV15 with TRBJ2-3; 7 nucleotides agree with TRBD2. This CDR3 comprises 16 residues. CDR1 LNHNV and CDR2 YYDKDF come from the germline V gene (reference sequence). Unmatched junction bases numbered 6, after V lost 2 bases and J lost 1 base. The CDR3 sequence: CATSRKRGYGTDTQYF. DNA for the CDR3: TGTGCCACCAGCAGAAAGCGGGGATATGGCACAGATACGCAGTATTTT.

The rearrangement joins TRBV12-3 or TRBV12-4 to TRBJ1-1; D is perhaps TRBD1 (6 bases). Trimming removed 6 bases at V and 1 base at J, with 12 bases between. The CDR3 has 14 residues. In DNA form, the CDR3 reads TGTGCCAGCAGGTACAGGGAGGGGAACACTGAAGCTTTCTTT. Amino acid sequence: CASRYREGNTEAFF.

This chain connects TRBV29-1 to TRBJ1-5, with D unresolved. This CDR3 is built from 12 residues. Germline V gene data show CDR1 as SQVTM and CDR2 as ANQGSEA. Trimming stripped 4 bases from V and 0 bases from J, with 4 bases between. The CDR3 loop is CSVGDSNQPQHF. CDR3 nucleotides: TGCAGCGTTGGAGATAGCAATCAGCCCCAGCATTTT.

V and J are TRBV18 and TRBJ2-5, with 10 bases lining up with TRBD1. This CDR3 spans 13 amino acids. Unmatched junction bases numbered 4, after V lost 7 bases and J lost 5 bases. Germline assignment: CDR1 KGHSH and CDR2 LQKENI. The DNA for the CDR3 is TGTGCCAGCTTGACGGGACAGGGGGAGACCCAGTACTTC. Protein sequence: CASLTGQGETQYF.

The chain carries TRBV5-1 and TRBJ2-5; no clear D gene. Germline CDR1 SGHRS, CDR2 YFSETQ. The CDR3 loop spans 13 amino acids. V was shortened by 4 bases and J by 2 bases, with 9 bases between the two germline ends. DNA of the CDR3: TGCGCCAGCAGCAAAAACCTTCAAGAGACCCAGTACTTC. Translation gives CASSKNLQETQYF.

In its sample, this clonotype ranks as medium-sized. V and J are TRBV7-9 and TRBJ2-7, with 11 bases lining up with TRBD2. The CDR3 covers 16 residues. CDR1 is SEHNR and CDR2 is FQNEAQ in the germline V gene (reference sequence). Trimming cost V 1 base and J 3 bases; bases outside gene matches: 5. The CDR3 loop is CASSLDLGLAVYEQYF. The CDR3 nucleotides read TGTGCCAGCAGCTTAGACCTGGGACTAGCGGTCTACGAGCAGTACTTC.

A few counts support this clonotype. This chain connects TRBV6-1 to TRBJ1-2; D gene unclear. Germline V gives CDR1 MNHNS, CDR2 SASEGT. There are 14 residues in the CDR3. V was clipped by 5 bases and J by 8 bases, with 18 bases between them. This CDR3 reads CASSPSAHRSGYTF. CDR3 coding DNA: TGTGCCAGCAGTCCGAGTGCCCATCGTTCCGGCTACACCTTC.

By its share, this clonotype is medium-sized (0.01 to 0.1%). The CDR3 DNA follows: TGTGCCACCAGCAGAGATATACGGGACTATGGCTACACCTTC. It specifies CATSRDIRDYGYTF. The V gene is TRBV15, the J gene TRBJ1-2; D is undetermined. CDR1 and CDR2 from the germline V gene are LNHNV and YYDKDF (reference sequence). Trimming shortened V by 0 bases and J by 3 bases, and 8 bases separated the two germline ends. The CDR3 covers 14 residues.

Judged by abundance, this clonotype is medium-sized. V and J are TRBV20-1 and TRBJ1-5; TRBD1 aligns across 11 bases. Looked up from germline, CDR1 is DFQATT and CDR2 is SNEGSKA (reference sequence). This CDR3 is built from 14 residues. Trimming cost V 5 bases and J 7 bases; bases outside gene matches: 7. This CDR3 reads CSALGGTGGQPQHF. Here the CDR3 DNA reads TGCAGTGCTCTAGGCGGGACAGGGGGACAGCCCCAGCATTTT.

This chain joins TRBV6-1 and TRBJ2-2, with D tentatively TRBD1 (6 bases). Germline CDR1 and CDR2: MNHNS and SASEGT. The CDR3 runs 13 residues. With 8 bases removed from V and 4 bases from J, the gap between germline ends came to 11 bases. CDR3 nucleotide sequence: TGTGCCAGCGGGACAACTTTCACCGGGGAGCTGTTTTTT. Translation: CASGTTFTGELFF.

V gene TRBV21-1 combines with J gene TRBJ2-6. TRBV21-1 is shown as a pseudogene. This CDR3 is 15 amino acids long. The CDR3 DNA reads TGTGCCAGCAGCAATCGATACTCTGGGGCCAACGTCCTGACTTTC. Amino acid sequence: CASSNRYSGANVLTF.

This clonotype appeared a single time. The rearrangement uses TRBV11-2 and TRBJ2-7; 10 nucleotides line up with TRBD1. The germline V gene has CDR1 SGHAT and CDR2 FQNNGV. The junction had 13 bases not matched to a gene; V was cut back by 3 bases and J by 5 bases. There are 17 residues in the CDR3. CDR3 sequence: CASSFLRGGTGENEQYF. In DNA form, the CDR3 reads TGTGCCAGCAGCTTCCTCCGGGGCGGGACAGGGGAGAACGAGCAGTACTTC.